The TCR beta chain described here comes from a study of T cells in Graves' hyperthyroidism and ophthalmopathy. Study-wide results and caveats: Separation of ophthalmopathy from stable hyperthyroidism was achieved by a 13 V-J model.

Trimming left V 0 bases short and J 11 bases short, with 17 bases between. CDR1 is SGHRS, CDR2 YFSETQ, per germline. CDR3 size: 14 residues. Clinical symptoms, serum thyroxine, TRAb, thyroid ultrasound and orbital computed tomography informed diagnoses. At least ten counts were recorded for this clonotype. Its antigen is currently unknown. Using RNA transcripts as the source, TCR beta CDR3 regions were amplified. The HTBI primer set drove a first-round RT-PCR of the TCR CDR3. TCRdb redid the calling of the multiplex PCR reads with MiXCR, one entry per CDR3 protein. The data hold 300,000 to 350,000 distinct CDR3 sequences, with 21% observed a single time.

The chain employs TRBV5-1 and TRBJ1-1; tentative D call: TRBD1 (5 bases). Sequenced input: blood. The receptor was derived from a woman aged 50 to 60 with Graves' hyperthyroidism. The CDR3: CASSLARGLRSAFF. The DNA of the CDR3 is TGCGCCAGCAGCTTGGCCCGGGGACTGAGATCTGCTTTCTTT. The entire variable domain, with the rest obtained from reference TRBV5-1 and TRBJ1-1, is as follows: KAGVTQTPRYLIKTRGQQVTLSCSPISGHRSVSWYQQTPGQGLQFLFEYFSETQRNKGNFPGRFSGRQFSNSRSEMNVSTLELGDSALYLCASSLARGLRSAFFGQGTRLTVV.